At least ten counts were recorded for the clone carrying this T cell receptor (beta chain). Time point here: newly diagnosed GD, antithyroid drugs for less than 3 months. Extracted PBMC RNA gave rise to the TCR library. Through Arm-PCR of CDR3 regions and iRepertoire HTBI primers, TCR beta libraries were built. From the multiplex PCR reads, TCRdb called clonotypes with MiXCR, one entry per CDR3 protein. The repertoire holds approximately 540,000 distinct CDR3 sequences, with around 12% as singletons. V dropped 4 bases and J dropped 5; count of bases not matched to a gene: 8. Germline loops: CDR1 SGHAT, CDR2 FQDESV (reference sequence). CDR3 length: 16 amino acids. The sample comes from a study of regulatory T cells in long-lasting Graves disease. The same data also contributed to another study, on T cells in Graves' hyperthyroidism and ophthalmopathy. That source reports: In the first-round RT-PCR of the TCR CDR3, the HTBI primer set was used. Most clonotypes expanded in thyroid above 0.001 were likewise present in blood.

Here the sequenced sample was peripheral blood mononuclear cells (PBMCs), taken at new diagnosis, from a patient treated with antithyroid drugs. The chain joins TRBV11-1 to TRBJ2-3, with TRBD2 matching over 11 bases. The clonotype comes from a woman under 40 with Graves disease. CDR3 residues: CASSSSGTSGRDTQYF. As DNA, the CDR3 is TGTGCCAGCAGCTCCAGCGGGACTAGCGGTCGAGATACGCAGTATTTT.